These 9 T cell receptor beta chains were sequenced from one sample in a study of T cells in localized non-small cell lung cancer (dated by TCRdb to the early 2020s). Library method: the immunoSEQ multiplex PCR assay. TCRdb mirrors the immuneACCESS table, restricted to in-frame sequences. Some clones are absent from its copies; in checked studies, under half trace to an unresolved V gene, and the reason for the others is unknown. The sample table holds over 20,000 clones, of which approximately 84% were seen once. The leading ten clones occupy 4.8% of the sample. Sequences were derived from PBMCs, sampled before any cancer treatment. The receptors come from a man between 40 and 70 years old with stage II lung adenocarcinoma.

This clone came up once. The chain links TRBV4-2 to TRBJ2-7; D ambiguous. CDR3 length equals 16 residues. Germline values: CDR1 LGHNA, CDR2 YNFKEQ. The V end lost 3 bases, the J end lost 0 bases, and 15 bases lay between the germline ends. This CDR3 reads CASSQAATSSSYEQYF. The CDR3 DNA follows: TGTGCCAGCAGCCAGGCTGCGACCTCCAGCTCCTACGAGCAGTACTTC.

The sample holds one count of this clone. The V and J genes are TRBV4-2 and TRBJ2-1; 8 bases are a match to TRBD2. The germline CDR1 and CDR2 sequences are LGHNA and YNFKEQ. The CDR3 extends over 15 amino acids. After removal of 1 base from V and 4 bases from J, the junction contained 3 bases not matched to a gene. The CDR3 DNA sequence: TGTGCCAGCAGCCAAGGCCAGCGGGAGTACAATGAGCAGTTCTTC. Its translation is CASSQGQREYNEQFF.

This clone has more than one count but fewer than ten. V gene TRBV7-3 combines with J gene TRBJ2-2, with TRBD2 matching 7 bases. This CDR3 is 13 amino acids long. Germline CDR1 SGHTA, CDR2 FQGTGA. Trimming cost V 5 bases and J 5 bases; bases outside gene matches: 2. The CDR3 nucleotides read TGTGCCAGCAGCCCCGGGGGGACCGGGGAGCTGTTTTTT. This codes for CASSPGGTGELFF.

This rearrangement joins TRBV6-5 to TRBJ2-7; TRBD2 agrees at 9 bases. Germline trimming cut 5 bases from V and 4 bases from J; bases unmatched to any gene: 3. This CDR3 contains 13 residues. Germline-derived CDR1 and CDR2 are MNHEY and SVGAGI. CDR3 DNA: TGTGCCAGCAGTCGAACTAGCGGGTACGAGCAGTACTTC. As protein: CASSRTSGYEQYF.

The V gene is TRBV28, the J gene TRBJ2-7; D is uncertain. Germline V gives CDR1 MDHEN, CDR2 SYDVKM. The CDR3 extends over 16 amino acids. V was pared by 3 bases and J by 0 bases, with 15 bases between. CDR3 coding DNA: TGTGCCAGCAGTTTTTCGTTACACGCCCTCTCCTACGAGCAGTACTTC. Its translation: CASSFSLHALSYEQYF.

This chain joins TRBV5-1 and TRBJ2-7, with 12 bases that match TRBD1. CDR3 length: 16 residues. Germline assignment: CDR1 SGHRS and CDR2 YFSETQ. The V gene end was trimmed by 2 bases and the J gene end by 6 bases; junction bases not matched to a gene: 9. CDR3 bases: TGCGCCAGCAGCTTCTTACCCGGGACAGGGGGCTCCGAGCAGTACTTC. Translated: CASSFLPGTGGSEQYF. The complete variable domain, with remaining parts taken from reference TRBV5-1 and TRBJ2-7, reads KAGVTQTPRYLIKTRGQQVTLSCSPISGHRSVSWYQQTPGQGLQFLFEYFSETQRNKGNFPGRFSGRQFSNSRSEMNVSTLELGDSALYLCASSFLPGTGGSEQYFGPGTRLTVT.

The J gene is TRBJ1-2, the V gene TRBV5-1; TRBD1 aligns across 10 bases. The CDR3 has 16 amino acids. V dropped 6 bases and J dropped 3; count of bases not matched to a gene: 11. CDR1 SGHRS and CDR2 YFSETQ come from the germline V gene. In nucleotides, the CDR3 is TGCGCCAGCACTAAAGGGACAGGGGACGACTACTATGGCTACACCTTC. Protein: CASTKGTGDDYYGYTF.

This chain uses TRBV11-1 with TRBJ1-1; no firm D call. Germline-derived CDR1 and CDR2 are SGHAT and FQDESV (reference sequence). The V and J ends lost 7 bases and 0 bases respectively, with 9 bases between them. This CDR3 has 13 amino acids. The CDR3 region has the DNA TGTGCCAGCACACGGCGGATGAACACTGAAGCTTTCTTT. Translated: CASTRRMNTEAFF.

The CDR3 nucleotides read TGTGCCAGCAGCGAGACTAGCGGGGAATACAATGAGCAGTTCTTC. This codes for CASSETSGEYNEQFF. This chain links TRBV7-9 with TRBJ2-1, with 11 bases that match TRBD2. Per the germline V gene, CDR1 is SEHNR and CDR2 is FQNEAQ (reference sequence). The CDR3 runs to 15 residues. Trimming cost V 5 bases and J 4 bases; bases outside gene matches: 4.